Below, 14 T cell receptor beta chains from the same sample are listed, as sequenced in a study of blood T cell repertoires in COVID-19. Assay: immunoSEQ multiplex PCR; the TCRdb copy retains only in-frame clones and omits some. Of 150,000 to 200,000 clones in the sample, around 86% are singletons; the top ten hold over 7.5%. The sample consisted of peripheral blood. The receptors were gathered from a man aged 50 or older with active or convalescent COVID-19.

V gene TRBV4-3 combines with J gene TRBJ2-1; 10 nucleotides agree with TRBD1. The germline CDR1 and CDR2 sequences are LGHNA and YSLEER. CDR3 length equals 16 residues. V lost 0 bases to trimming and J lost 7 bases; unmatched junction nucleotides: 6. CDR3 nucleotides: TGCGCCAGCAGCCAAGATTGGGGACAGGGGTATAATGAGCAGTTCTTC. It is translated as CASSQDWGQGYNEQFF.

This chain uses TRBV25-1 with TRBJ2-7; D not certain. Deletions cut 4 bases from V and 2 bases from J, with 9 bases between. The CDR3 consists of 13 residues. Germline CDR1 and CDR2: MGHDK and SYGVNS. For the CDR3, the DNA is TGTGCCAGCAGTGTGGCAGGAACCTACGAGCAGTACTTC. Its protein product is CASSVAGTYEQYF.

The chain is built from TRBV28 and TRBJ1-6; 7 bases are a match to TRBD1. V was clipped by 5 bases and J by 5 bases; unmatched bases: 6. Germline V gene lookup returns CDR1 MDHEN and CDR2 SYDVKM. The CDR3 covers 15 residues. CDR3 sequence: CASSDSQGDNSPLHF. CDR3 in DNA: TGTGCCAGCAGTGATTCTCAGGGGGATAATTCACCCCTCCACTTT. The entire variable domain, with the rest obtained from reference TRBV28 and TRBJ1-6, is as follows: DVKVTQSSRYLVKRTGEKVFLECVQDMDHENMFWYRQDPGLGLRLIYFSYDVKMKEKGDIPEGYSVSREKKERFSLILESASTNQTSMYLCASSDSQGDNSPLHFGNGTRLTVT.

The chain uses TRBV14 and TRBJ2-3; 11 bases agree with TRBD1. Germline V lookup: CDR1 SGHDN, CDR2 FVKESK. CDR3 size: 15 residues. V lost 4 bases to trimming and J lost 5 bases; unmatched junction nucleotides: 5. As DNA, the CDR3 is TGTGCCAGCAGCCCCGGGACAGGGGGAGGAGATACGCAGTATTTT. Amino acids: CASSPGTGGGDTQYF.

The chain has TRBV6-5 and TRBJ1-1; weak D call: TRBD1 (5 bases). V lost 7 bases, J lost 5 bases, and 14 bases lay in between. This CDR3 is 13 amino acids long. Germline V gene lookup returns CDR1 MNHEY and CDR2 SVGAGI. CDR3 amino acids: CASTPGGGTEAFF. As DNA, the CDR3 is TGTGCCAGCACTCCCGGGGGGGGTACTGAAGCTTTCTTT.

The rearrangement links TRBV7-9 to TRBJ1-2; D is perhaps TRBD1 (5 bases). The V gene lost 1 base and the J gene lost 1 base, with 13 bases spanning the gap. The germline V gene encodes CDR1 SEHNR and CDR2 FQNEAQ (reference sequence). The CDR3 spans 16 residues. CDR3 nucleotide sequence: TGTGCCAGCAGCTTAGGCAGGGAAAACAGTAACTATGGCTACACCTTC. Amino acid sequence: CASSLGRENSNYGYTF.

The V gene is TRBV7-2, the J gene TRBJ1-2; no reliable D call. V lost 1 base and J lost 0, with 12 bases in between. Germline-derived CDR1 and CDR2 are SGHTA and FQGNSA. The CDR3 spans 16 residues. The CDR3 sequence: CASSLVHSHTNYGYTF. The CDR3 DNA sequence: TGTGCCAGCAGCTTAGTTCACAGCCACACTAACTATGGCTACACCTTC.

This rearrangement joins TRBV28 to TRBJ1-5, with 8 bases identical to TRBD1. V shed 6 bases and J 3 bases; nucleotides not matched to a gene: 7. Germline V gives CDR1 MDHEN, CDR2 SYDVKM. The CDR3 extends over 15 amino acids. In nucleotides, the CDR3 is TGTGCCAGCAGGCCGGACAGGGTATTCAATCAGCCCCAGCATTTT. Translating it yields CASRPDRVFNQPQHF.

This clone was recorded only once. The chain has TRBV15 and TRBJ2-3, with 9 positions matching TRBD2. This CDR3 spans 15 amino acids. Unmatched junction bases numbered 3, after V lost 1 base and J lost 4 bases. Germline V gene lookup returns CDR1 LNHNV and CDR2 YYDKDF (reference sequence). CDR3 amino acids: CATSRGAGGSDTQYF. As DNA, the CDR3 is TGTGCCACCAGCAGAGGAGCGGGGGGTTCAGATACGCAGTATTTT. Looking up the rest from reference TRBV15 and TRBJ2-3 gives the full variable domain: DAMVIQNPRYQVTQFGKPVTLSCSQTLNHNVMYWYQQKSSQAPKLLFHYYDKDFNNEADTPDNFQSRRPNTSFCFLDIRSPGLGDTAMYLCATSRGAGGSDTQYFGPGTRLTVL.

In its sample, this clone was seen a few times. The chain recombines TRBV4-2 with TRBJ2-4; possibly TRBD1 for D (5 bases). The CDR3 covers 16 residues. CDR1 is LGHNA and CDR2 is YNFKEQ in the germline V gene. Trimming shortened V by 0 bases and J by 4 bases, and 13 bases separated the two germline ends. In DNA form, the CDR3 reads TGTGCCAGCAGCCAAGATTTTGCAGGGATTAAAAACATTCAGTACTTC. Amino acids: CASSQDFAGIKNIQYF.

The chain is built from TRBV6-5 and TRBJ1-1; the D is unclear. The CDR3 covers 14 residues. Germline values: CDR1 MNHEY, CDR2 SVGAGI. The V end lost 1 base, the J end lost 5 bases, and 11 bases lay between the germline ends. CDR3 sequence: CASSYLVQPTEAFF. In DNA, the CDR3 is TGTGCCAGCAGTTACTTGGTACAACCGACTGAAGCTTTCTTT.

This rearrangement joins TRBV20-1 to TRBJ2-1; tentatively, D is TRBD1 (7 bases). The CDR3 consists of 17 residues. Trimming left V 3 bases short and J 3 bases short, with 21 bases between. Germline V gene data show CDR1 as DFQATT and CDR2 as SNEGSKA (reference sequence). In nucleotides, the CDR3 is TGCAGTGCTAGTCTTCGGGGCAGGGGGGTTTTCTACAATGAGCAGTTCTTC. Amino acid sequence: CSASLRGRGVFYNEQFF.

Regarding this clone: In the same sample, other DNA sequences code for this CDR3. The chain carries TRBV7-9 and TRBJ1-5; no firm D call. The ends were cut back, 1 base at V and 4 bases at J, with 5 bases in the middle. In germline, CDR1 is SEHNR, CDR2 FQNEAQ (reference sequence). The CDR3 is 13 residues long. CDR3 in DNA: TGTGCCAGCAGCTTAGGCCAGAATCAGCCCCAGCATTTT. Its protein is CASSLGQNQPQHF.

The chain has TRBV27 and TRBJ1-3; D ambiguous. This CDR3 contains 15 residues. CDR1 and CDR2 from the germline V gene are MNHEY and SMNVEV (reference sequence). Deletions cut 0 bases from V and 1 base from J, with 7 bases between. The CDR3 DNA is TGTGCCAGCAGTTTATCAGAGGGTTCTGGAAACACCATATATTTT. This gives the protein CASSLSEGSGNTIYF.